This T cell receptor beta chain was sequenced during a study of neoadjuvant anti-PD-1 for oral cavity cancer. Looking at the study overall: Patients without progression got a fourth dose around day 43. Notes on the study in general: Expansion of preexisting intratumoral clones was suggested to aid response. With a few patients per group, TCR findings need larger cohorts.

Details on this clone: Antigen specificity is unknown.

Profiled with immunoSEQ multiplex PCR; TCRdb holds only in-frame clones, not every one. The table lists about 15,000 clones, roughly 34% of them singletons, with 39% in the top ten. The time point: after neoadjuvant nivolumab, at surgical resection. Patients had HPV-negative, locally advanced oral cavity squamous cell carcinoma. Germline CDR1 and CDR2: SNHLY and FYNNEI. The CDR3 is 14 residues long. Trimming took off 2 bases at V and 1 base at J, with 8 bases between the two ends. The source was tumor tissue, collected after nivolumab (anti-PD-1) treatment. The sequence derives from a person aged 35 to 85 with oral cavity squamous cell carcinoma. The chain carries TRBV2 and TRBJ1-1; the D gene is possibly TRBD1 (6 bases). The CDR3 sequence is CASSEYRANTEAFF. The CDR3 coding sequence is TGTGCCAGCAGTGAATACAGGGCGAACACTGAAGCTTTCTTT.